This TCR beta chain was retrieved from a study of cytomegalovirus exposure and HLA in healthy donors. This clone was observed a single time. The PCR ran on 60 Vbeta and 13 Jbeta primers. Only in-frame clones appear in the TCRdb table, and some are missing; sequencing was by immunoSEQ multiplex PCR. The sample lists around 97,000 clones; roughly 70% were seen once. Sequenced material: PBMCs. The TCR originated in a woman in her fifties or sixties in good health and CMV-seronegative.

CDR3 nucleotides: TGCGCCAGCAGCTGGGGACAGGGGGCAACTAATGAAAAACTGTTTTTT. Its protein product is CASSWGQGATNEKLFF. V is TRBV5-1 and J is TRBJ1-4, with 11 positions matching TRBD1. The J segment lost 0 bases and the V segment lost 3 bases, leaving 1 base of the junction unmatched. The CDR3 totals 16 residues. Looked up from germline, CDR1 is SGHRS and CDR2 is YFSETQ.